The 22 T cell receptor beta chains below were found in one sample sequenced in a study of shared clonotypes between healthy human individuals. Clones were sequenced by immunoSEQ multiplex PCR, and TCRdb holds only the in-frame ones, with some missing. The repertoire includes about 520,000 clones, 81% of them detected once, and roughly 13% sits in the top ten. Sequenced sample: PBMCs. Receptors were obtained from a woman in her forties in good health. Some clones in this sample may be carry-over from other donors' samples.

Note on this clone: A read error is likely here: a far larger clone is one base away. The CDR3 region is CAGSGPRDQETQYF. The CDR3 region has the DNA TGCGCCGGCAGCGGACCGAGGGATCAAGAGACCCAGTACTTC. This rearrangement joins TRBV5-1 to TRBJ2-5; tentatively, D is TRBD2 (5 bases). CDR1 and CDR2 from the germline V gene are SGHRS and YFSETQ. The CDR3 is made up of 14 amino acids.

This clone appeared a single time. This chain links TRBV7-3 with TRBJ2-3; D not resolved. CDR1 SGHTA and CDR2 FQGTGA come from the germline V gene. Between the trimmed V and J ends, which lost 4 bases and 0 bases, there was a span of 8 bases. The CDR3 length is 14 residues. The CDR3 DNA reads TGTGCCAGCAGCTCCTCGCACAGCACAGATACGCAGTATTTT. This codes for CASSSSHSTDTQYF.

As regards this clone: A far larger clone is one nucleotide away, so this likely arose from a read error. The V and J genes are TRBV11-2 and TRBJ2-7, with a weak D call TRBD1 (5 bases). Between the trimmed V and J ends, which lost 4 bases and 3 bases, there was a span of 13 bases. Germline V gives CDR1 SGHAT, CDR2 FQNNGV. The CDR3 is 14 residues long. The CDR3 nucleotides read TGTGCCAGCAGCTCACAACAGGTGGTCTACGAGCAGTACTTC. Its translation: CASSSQQVVYEQYF.

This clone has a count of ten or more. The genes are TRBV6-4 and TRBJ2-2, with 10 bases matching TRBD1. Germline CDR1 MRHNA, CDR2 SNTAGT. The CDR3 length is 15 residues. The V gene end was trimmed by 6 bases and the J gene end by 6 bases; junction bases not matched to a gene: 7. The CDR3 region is CASSITGQGSGELFF. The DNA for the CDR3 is TGTGCCAGCAGCATAACGGGACAGGGGTCCGGGGAGCTGTTTTTT.

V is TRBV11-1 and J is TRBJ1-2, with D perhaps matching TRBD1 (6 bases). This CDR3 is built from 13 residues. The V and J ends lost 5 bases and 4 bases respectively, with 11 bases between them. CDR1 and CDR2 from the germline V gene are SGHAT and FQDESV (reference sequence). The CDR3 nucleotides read TGTGCCAGCAGCCCCGGGGGCAGCTATGGCTACACCTTC. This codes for CASSPGGSYGYTF.

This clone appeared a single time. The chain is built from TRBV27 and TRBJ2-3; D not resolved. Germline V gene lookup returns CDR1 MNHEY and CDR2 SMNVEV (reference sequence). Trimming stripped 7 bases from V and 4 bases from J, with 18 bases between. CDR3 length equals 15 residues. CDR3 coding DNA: TGTGCCAGCAACCCACGAAGAACGGGCGCAGATACGCAGTATTTT. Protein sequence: CASNPRRTGADTQYF.

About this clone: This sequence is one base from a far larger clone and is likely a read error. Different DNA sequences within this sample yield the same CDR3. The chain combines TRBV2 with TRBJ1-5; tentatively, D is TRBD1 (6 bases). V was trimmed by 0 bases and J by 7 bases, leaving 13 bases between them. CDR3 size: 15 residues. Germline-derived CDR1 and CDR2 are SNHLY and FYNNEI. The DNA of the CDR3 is TGTGCCAGCAGTGAAGCGCGGGGGGCGGGCCAGCCCCAGCATTTT. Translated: CASSEARGAGQPQHF.

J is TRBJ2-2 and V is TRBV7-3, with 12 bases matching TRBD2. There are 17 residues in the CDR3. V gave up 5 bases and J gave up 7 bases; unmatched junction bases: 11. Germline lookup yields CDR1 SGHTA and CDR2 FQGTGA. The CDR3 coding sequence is TGTGCCAGCAGCCCCACCCCGGGACTAGCGGGTCGCGGGGAGCTGTTTTTT. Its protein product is CASSPTPGLAGRGELFF.

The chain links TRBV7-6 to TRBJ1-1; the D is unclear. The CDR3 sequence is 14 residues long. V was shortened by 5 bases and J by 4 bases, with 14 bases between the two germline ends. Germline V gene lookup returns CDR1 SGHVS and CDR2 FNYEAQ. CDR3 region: CASSPGKYGTEAFF. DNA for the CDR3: TGTGCCAGCAGCCCCGGAAAGTATGGCACTGAAGCTTTCTTT.

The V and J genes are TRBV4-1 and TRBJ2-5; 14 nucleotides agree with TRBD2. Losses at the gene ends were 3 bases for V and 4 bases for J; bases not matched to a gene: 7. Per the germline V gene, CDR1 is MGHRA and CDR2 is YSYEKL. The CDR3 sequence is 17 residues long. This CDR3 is CASSHPTSGRAGETQYF. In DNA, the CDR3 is TGCGCCAGCAGCCATCCGACTAGCGGGAGGGCTGGAGAGACCCAGTACTTC.

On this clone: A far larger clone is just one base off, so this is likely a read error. The CDR3 reads CASSLGGVGDQPQRF. The CDR3 nucleotides are TGTGCCAGCAGTTTAGGCGGCGTGGGGGATCAGCCCCAGCGTTTT. The J gene is TRBJ1-5, the V gene TRBV28, with a weak D call TRBD1 (5 bases). This CDR3 comprises 15 residues. Germline V gene lookup returns CDR1 MDHEN and CDR2 SYDVKM.

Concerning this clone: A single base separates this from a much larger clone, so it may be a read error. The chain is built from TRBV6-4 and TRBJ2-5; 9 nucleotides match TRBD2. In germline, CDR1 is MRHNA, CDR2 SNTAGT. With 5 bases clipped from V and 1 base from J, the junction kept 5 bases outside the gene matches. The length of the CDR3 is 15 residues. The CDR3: CASSLLAGVQETQYF. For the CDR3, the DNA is TGTGCCAGCAGTCTCTTAGCGGGAGTCCAAGAGACCCAGTACTTC.

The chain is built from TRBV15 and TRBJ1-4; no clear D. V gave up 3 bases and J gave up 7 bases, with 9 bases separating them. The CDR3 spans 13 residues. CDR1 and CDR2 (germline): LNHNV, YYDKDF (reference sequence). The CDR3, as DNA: TGTGCCACCAGCAGCCTCCGGGGTGAAAAACTGTTTTTT. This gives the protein CATSSLRGEKLFF. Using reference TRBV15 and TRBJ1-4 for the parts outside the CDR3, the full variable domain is DAMVIQNPRYQVTQFGKPVTLSCSQTLNHNVMYWYQQKSSQAPKLLFHYYDKDFNNEADTPDNFQSRRPNTSFCFLDIRSPGLGDTAMYLCATSSLRGEKLFFGSGTQLSVL.

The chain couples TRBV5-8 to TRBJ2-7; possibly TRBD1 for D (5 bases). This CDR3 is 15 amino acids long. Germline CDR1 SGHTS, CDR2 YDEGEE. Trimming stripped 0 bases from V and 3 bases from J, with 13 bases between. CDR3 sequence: CASSLGQRDLYEQYF. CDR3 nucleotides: TGTGCCAGCAGCTTGGGACAGCGAGATCTCTACGAGCAGTACTTC.

For the CDR3, the DNA is TGTGCCAGCAGCTTAGTTGTTGGGTTTACGACCCAGTACTTC. It is translated as CASSLVVGFTTQYF. The V call is TRBV7-9, the J call TRBJ2-5, with no clear D. V was trimmed by 1 base and J by 7 bases, leaving 13 bases between them. The CDR3 is 14 amino acids. Germline assignment: CDR1 SEHNR and CDR2 FQNEAQ (reference sequence).

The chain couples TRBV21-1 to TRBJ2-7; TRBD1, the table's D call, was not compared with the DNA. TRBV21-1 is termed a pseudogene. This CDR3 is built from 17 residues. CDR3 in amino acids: CASFRDRGKRRSYEQYF. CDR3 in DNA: TGTGCCAGCTTCCGGGACAGGGGAAAACGGAGGTCCTACGAGCAGTACTTC.

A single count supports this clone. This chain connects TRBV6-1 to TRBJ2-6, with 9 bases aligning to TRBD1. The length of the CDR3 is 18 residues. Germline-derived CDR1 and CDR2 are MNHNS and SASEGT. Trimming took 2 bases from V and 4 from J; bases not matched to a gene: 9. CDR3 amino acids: CASSESPGQGPGANVLTF. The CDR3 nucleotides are TGTGCCAGCAGTGAATCTCCGGGACAGGGTCCCGGGGCCAACGTCCTGACTTTC.

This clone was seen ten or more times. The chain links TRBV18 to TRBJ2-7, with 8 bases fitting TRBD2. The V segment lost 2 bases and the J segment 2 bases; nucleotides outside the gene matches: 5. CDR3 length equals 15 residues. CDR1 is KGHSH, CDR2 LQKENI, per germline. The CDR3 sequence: CASSPNGGRTYEQYF. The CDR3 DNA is TGTGCCAGCTCACCAAATGGCGGGAGGACCTACGAGCAGTACTTC.

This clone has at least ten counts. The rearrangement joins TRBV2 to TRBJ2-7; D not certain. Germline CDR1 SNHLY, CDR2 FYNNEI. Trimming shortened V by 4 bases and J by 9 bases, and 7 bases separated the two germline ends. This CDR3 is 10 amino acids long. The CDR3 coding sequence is TGTGCCAGCAGTGCTGGCTTGCAGTACTTC. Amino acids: CASSAGLQYF.

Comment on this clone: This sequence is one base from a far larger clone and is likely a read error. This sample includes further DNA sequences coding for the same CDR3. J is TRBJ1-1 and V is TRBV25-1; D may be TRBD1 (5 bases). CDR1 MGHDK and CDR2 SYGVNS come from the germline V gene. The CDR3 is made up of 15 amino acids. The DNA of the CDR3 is TGTACCAGCAGTGTACACGGTGGACAGAACACTGAAGCTTTCTTT. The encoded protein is CTSSVHGGQNTEAFF. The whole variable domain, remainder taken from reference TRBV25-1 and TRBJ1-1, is EADIYQTPRYLVIGTGKKITLECSQTMGHDKMYWYQQDPGMELHLIHYSYGVNSTEKGDLSSESTVSRIRTEHFPLTLESARPSHTSQYLCTSSVHGGQNTEAFFGQGTRLTVV.

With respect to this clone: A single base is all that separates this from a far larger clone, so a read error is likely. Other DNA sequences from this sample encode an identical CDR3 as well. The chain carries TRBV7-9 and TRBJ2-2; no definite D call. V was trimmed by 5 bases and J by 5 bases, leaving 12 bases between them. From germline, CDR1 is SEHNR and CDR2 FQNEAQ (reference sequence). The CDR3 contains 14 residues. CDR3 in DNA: TGTGCCAGCAGCCCTAGGGCGTATACCGGGGAGCTGTTTTTT. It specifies CASSPRAYTGELFF.

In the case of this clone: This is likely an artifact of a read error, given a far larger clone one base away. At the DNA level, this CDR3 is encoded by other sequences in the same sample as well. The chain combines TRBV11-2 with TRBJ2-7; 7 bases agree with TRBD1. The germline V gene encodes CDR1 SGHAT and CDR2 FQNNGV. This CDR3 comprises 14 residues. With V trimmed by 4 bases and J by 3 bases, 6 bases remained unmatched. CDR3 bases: TGTGCCAGCAGCTCACAGCAGGGGGTCTACGAGCAGTACTTC. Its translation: CASSSQQGVYEQYF.